This is a list of T cell receptor beta chains from one sample in a study of shared clonotypes between healthy human individuals. Clones were sequenced by immunoSEQ multiplex PCR, and TCRdb holds only the in-frame ones, with some missing. The table lists over a million clones, around 97% of them singletons, with more than 0.9% in the top ten. Sequencing was performed on naive CD4+ T cells sorted from blood. The receptors shown here come from a man aged 25 to 40 in good health. Both conserved end residues are part of each CDR3. The D gene is left open where the match is weak. Only some rows state a clone size, as once, few, many or a class for expanded clones.

-,TRBV6-1,-,TRBJ2-7,TGTGCCAGCAGTGAAATGGTACAGGTTTACGAGCAGTACTTC,CASSEMVQVYEQYF
-,TRBV27,-,TRBJ2-7,TGTGCCAGCTGCCCTTACCGGGCCGGACTCTACGAGCAGTACTTC,CASCPYRAGLYEQYF
-,TRBV28,-,TRBJ1-3,TGTGCCAGCAGTTCCCCCCGCCCAGCGGGTCCTGGAAACACCATATATTTT,CASSSPRPAGPGNTIYF
-,TRBV5-1,-,TRBJ2-1,TGCGCCAGCAGCTTGGTGACGGGTGGGGCCTACAATGAGCAGTTCTTC,CASSLVTGGAYNEQFF
-,TRBV28,-,TRBJ1-4,TGTGCCAGCAACCGGCCCTTGGTCCATGAAAAACTGTTTTTT,CASNRPLVHEKLFF
-,TRBV7-9,-,TRBJ1-2,TGTGCCAGCAGCTTAGGGGCCGGAGAAGGGTATGGCTACACCTTC,CASSLGAGEGYGYTF
TRBD1,TRBV14,-,TRBJ2-5,TGTGCCAGCAGCTACAGGGGGACCGGGACCCAGTACTTC,CASSYRGTGTQYF
-,TRBV11-2,-,TRBJ2-2,TGTGCCAGCAGCCCAGGGGCGTATTCGAACACCGGGGAGCTGTTTTTT,CASSPGAYSNTGELFF
TRBD2,TRBV5-1,-,TRBJ2-3,TGCGCCAGCAGCCCGAGGACTAGCGGGAGTCGAACAGATACGCAGTATTTT,CASSPRTSGSRTDTQYF
-,TRBV19,-,TRBJ2-3,TGTGCCAGTAGTTCCGCGGGGGCGCGTCCCCACACAGATACGCAGTATTTT,CASSSAGARPHTDTQYF
-,TRBV6-1,-,TRBJ2-3,TGTGCCAGCAGTGAAGCGCTACGCCCATTCGTTGCGGATACGCAGTATTTT,CASSEALRPFVADTQYF
-,TRBV18,-,TRBJ2-7,TGTGCCAGCTCACCACAAATGTCCGTAAACGAGCAGTACTTC,CASSPQMSVNEQYF
-,TRBV5-4,once,TRBJ2-3,TGTGCCAGCAGCTTAGGTGGTGTGGGCACAGATACGCAGTATTTT,CASSLGGVGTDTQYF
-,TRBV5-4,-,TRBJ1-2,TGTGCCAGCAGCTTGGGAGGGGCCTATGGCTACACCTTC,CASSLGGAYGYTF
-,TRBV21-1,-,TRBJ2-4,TGTGCCAGCAGCAAAAGGCTGGAAGAGACTTTAGCCAAAAACATTCAGTACTTC,CASSKRLEETLAKNIQYF
-,TRBV6-4,-,TRBJ2-2,TGTGCCAGCAGCTCGACCTACAGGGACCGCGAGCTGTTTTTT,CASSSTYRDRELFF
-,TRBV28,-,TRBJ1-1,TGTGCCAGCCGGGTTCTCGGTGATGAAGCTTTCTTT,CASRVLGDEAFF
-,TRBV29-1,-,TRBJ2-3,TGCAGCGCCCGAGGGGGGGGCACAGATACGCAGTATTTT,CSARGGGTDTQYF
-,TRBV15,-,TRBJ2-7,TGTGCCACCAGCAGAGATCTATACGAGCAGTACTTC,CATSRDLYEQYF
TRBD1,TRBV27,-,TRBJ2-1,TGTGCCAGCAGTAGACCATCGGGACAGGCATATGGTGAGCAGTTCTTC,CASSRPSGQAYGEQFF
-,TRBV28,-,TRBJ2-5,TGTGCCAGCAGTACCGCGGGGGAGACCCAGTACTTC,CASSTAGETQYF
-,TRBV5-1,-,TRBJ1-1,TGCGCCAGCAGCTACGCAGACACTGAAGCTTTCTTT,CASSYADTEAFF
TRBD1,TRBV5-4,-,TRBJ2-3,TGTGCCAGCAGCTTGGGCGGGACAGGGCAAGATACGCAGTATTTT,CASSLGGTGQDTQYF
TRBD2,TRBV5-1,once,TRBJ2-3,TGCGCCAGCAGCTTTAGCGGGAGGATCACAGATACGCAGTATTTT,CASSFSGRITDTQYF
TRBD2,TRBV18,-,TRBJ2-7,TGTGCCAGCTCACAAATAGCGGGTACCCCCTCCTACGAGCAGTACTTC,CASSQIAGTPSYEQYF
TRBD1,TRBV28,-,TRBJ2-5,TGTGCCAGCAGGCACGGGACAGGGGGCCTCTTGGTAGCGGGAGGATCAGAGACCCAGTACTTC,CASRHGTGGLLVAGGSETQYF
-,TRBV7-6,-,TRBJ2-7,TGTGCCAGCAGCCTCGCGGCGGGACTGGGCGAGCAGTACTTC,CASSLAAGLGEQYF
TRBD2,TRBV5-3,-,TRBJ2-7,TGTGCCAGAGGCAGGACTAGTGACTACGAGCAGTACTTC,CARGRTSDYEQYF
-,TRBV28,-,TRBJ2-7,TGTGCCAGCAGTTTCTCCGGGGGGCTCTACGAGCAGTACTTC,CASSFSGGLYEQYF
TRBD2,TRBV29-1,-,TRBJ2-1,TGCAGCGGGGGGACTAGCGGGTTATATGAGCAGTTCTTC,CSGGTSGLYEQFF
TRBD2,TRBV7-7,-,TRBJ2-5,TGTGCCAGCAGCCGACTAGCGGGAAAAGAGACCCAGTACTTC,CASSRLAGKETQYF
-,TRBV27,-,TRBJ2-7,TGTGCCAGCCGTTACGTGGCGGAATCCTACGAGCAGTACTTC,CASRYVAESYEQYF
TRBD2,TRBV19,-,TRBJ2-1,TGTGCCAGTAGTACGGGTAGCGGGAGGGTGGGCTACAATGAGCAGTTCTTC,CASSTGSGRVGYNEQFF
TRBD1,TRBV18,-,TRBJ2-2,TGTGCCAGCTCACAAGGGACAGGGTCTTCCACCGGGGAGCTGTTTTTT,CASSQGTGSSTGELFF
TRBD1,TRBV6-5,-,TRBJ2-7,TGTGCCAGCAGTCGTGGACAGGGGAGGCCTTACGAGCAGTACTTC,CASSRGQGRPYEQYF
TRBD2,TRBV18,-,TRBJ2-3,TGTGCCAGCTCACCACTACCCAGCGGGAGAGGGGTCTCAGATACGCAGTATTTT,CASSPLPSGRGVSDTQYF
-,TRBV7-2,-,TRBJ2-1,TGTGCCAGCAGCTCCCTGACGGTCCACAATGAGCAGTTCTTC,CASSSLTVHNEQFF
TRBD1,TRBV28,-,TRBJ2-7,TGTGCCAGCAGTTTACCTGACAGGGTCTACGAGCAGTACTTC,CASSLPDRVYEQYF
-,TRBV9,-,TRBJ2-5,TGTGCCAGCAGCGTAGGCCACCGCCAAGAGACCCAGTACTTC,CASSVGHRQETQYF
TRBD1,TRBV6-6,-,TRBJ1-1,TGTGCCAGCAGTCCACAGGGGTCGGGGACTGAAGCTTTCTTT,CASSPQGSGTEAFF
-,TRBV6-1,-,TRBJ1-2,TGTGCCAGCCATAAGGCGGAAAACTATGGCTACACCTTC,CASHKAENYGYTF
-,TRBV6-5,-,TRBJ2-4,TGTGCCAGCAGTTACTCCCAAAGATCCAAAAACATTCAGTACTTC,CASSYSQRSKNIQYF
-,TRBV15,-,TRBJ2-1,TGTGCCACCAGCAGAACGTCGGGGCAGAAAGTTGGGTACAATGAGCAGTTCTTC,CATSRTSGQKVGYNEQFF
-,TRBV6-1,once,TRBJ2-6,TGTGCCAGCAGTGAACTGGCCATTACCTCCTCTGGGGCCAACGTCCTGACTTTC,CASSELAITSSGANVLTF
-,TRBV11-2,-,TRBJ2-3,TGTGCCAGCAGCGCCAACCTTCGTACAGATACGCAGTATTTT,CASSANLRTDTQYF
-,TRBV15,-,TRBJ2-5,TGTGCCACCAGCAGCCACCAGAGGGAGACCCAGTACTTC,CATSSHQRETQYF
TRBD1,TRBV9,-,TRBJ1-1,TGTGCCAGCGGGTGGGGCCCGACAGGGGACCTACAAGCTTTCTTT,CASGWGPTGDLQAFF
-,TRBV29-1,-,TRBJ2-7,TGCAGCGCCCGCCTGGGGGCCTACGAGCAGTACTTC,CSARLGAYEQYF
-,TRBV18,-,TRBJ2-1,TGTGCCAGCTCACCCCAGGCAGCTTCCTACAATGAGCAGTTCTTC,CASSPQAASYNEQFF
-,TRBV19,-,TRBJ1-5,TGTGCCAGTAGTATAGGTGGTGGGGGACACCAGCCCCAGCATTTT,CASSIGGGGHQPQHF
TRBD2,TRBV11-3,-,TRBJ2-3,TGTGCCAGCAGCGCCTCCGGGACTAGCGGGAGAGGGACGCAGTATTTT,CASSASGTSGRGTQYF
-,TRBV9,-,TRBJ2-1,TGTGCCAGCAGCGTTTTGAGTGCCAATGAGCAGTTCTTC,CASSVLSANEQFF
-,TRBV7-9,-,TRBJ2-3,TGTGCCAGCAGCCGTACCGGGACCACAGATACGCAGTATTTT,CASSRTGTTDTQYF
TRBD1,TRBV6-5,-,TRBJ2-5,TGTGCCAGCGGGACAGCGCAAGAGACCCAGTACTTC,CASGTAQETQYF
-,TRBV5-1,once,TRBJ2-1,TGCGCCAGCAGCTTGAGTAATGGGAACCGGGGGGAGCAGTTCTTC,CASSLSNGNRGEQFF
-,TRBV5-8,-,TRBJ1-5,TGTGCCAGCAGCTTACGGGGGGATGGCAATCAGCCCCAGCATTTT,CASSLRGDGNQPQHF
-,TRBV28,once,TRBJ1-1,TGTGCCAGCAGTTCCCTACTCAGGAACACTGAAGCTTTCTTT,CASSSLLRNTEAFF
-,TRBV5-1,-,TRBJ2-1,TGCGCCAGCAGCTTGGGGGCCGGGCGCAATGAGCAGTTCTTC,CASSLGAGRNEQFF
-,TRBV18,-,TRBJ1-5,TGTGCCAGCTCCGGGCCGGACAGCCAGCATTTT,CASSGPDSQHF